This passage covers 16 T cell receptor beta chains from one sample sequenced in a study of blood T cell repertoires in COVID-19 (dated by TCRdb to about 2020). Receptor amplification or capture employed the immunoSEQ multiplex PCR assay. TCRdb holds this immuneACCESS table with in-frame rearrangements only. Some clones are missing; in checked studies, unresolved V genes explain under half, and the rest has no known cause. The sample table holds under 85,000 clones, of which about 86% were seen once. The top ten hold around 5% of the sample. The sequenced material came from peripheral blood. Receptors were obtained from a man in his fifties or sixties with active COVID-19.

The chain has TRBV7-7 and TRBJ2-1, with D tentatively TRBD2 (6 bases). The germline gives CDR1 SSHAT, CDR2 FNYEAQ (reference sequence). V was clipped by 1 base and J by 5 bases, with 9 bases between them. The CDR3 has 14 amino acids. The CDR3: CASSLEGGDNEQFF. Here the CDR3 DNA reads TGTGCCAGCAGCTTAGAGGGAGGCGACAATGAGCAGTTCTTC.

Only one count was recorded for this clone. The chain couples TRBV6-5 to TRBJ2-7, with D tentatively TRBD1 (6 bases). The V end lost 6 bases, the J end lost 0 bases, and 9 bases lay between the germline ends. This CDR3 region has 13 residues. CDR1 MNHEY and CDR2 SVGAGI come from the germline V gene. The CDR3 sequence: CASSVDSSYEQYF. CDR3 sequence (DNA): TGTGCCAGCAGCGTGGACAGCTCCTACGAGCAGTACTTC.

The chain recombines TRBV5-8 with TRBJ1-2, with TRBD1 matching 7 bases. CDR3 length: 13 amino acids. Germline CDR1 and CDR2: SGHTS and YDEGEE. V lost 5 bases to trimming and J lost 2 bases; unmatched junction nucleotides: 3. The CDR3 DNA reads TGTGCCAGCAGACTGACAGGGAACTATGGCTACACCTTC. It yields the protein CASRLTGNYGYTF. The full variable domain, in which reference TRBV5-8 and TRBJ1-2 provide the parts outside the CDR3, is EAGVTQSPTHLIKTRGQQATLRCSPISGHTSVYWYQQALGLGLQFLLWYDEGEERNRGNFPPRFSGRQFPNYSSELNVNALELEDSALYLCASRLTGNYGYTFGSGTRLTVV.

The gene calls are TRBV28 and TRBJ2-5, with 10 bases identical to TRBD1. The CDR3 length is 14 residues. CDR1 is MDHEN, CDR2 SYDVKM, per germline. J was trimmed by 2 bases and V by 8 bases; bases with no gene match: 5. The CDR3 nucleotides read TGTGCCAGCGGGGACAGGGGACTACAAGAGACCCAGTACTTC. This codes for CASGDRGLQETQYF.

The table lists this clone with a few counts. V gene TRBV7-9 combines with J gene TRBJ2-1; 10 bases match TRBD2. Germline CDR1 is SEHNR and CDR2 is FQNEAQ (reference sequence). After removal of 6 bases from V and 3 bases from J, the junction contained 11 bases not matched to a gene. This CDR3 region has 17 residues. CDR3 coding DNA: TGTGCCAGCAGTTTTGCCTCTAGCGGGAGATACTACAATGAGCAGTTCTTC. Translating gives CASSFASSGRYYNEQFF.

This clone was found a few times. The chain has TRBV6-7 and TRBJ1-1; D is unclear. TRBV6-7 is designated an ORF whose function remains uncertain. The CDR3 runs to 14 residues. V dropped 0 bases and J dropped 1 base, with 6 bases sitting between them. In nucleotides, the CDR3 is TGTGCCAGCAGTTACTCGGGAGAGAACACTGAAGCTTTCTTT. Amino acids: CASSYSGENTEAFF.

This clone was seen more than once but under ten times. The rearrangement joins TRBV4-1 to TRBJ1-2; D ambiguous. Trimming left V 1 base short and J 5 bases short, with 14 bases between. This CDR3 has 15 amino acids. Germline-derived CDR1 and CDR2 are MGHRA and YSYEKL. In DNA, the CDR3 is TGCGCCAGCAGCCAAGCAAGGCCAGGCACATATGGCTACACCTTC. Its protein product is CASSQARPGTYGYTF.

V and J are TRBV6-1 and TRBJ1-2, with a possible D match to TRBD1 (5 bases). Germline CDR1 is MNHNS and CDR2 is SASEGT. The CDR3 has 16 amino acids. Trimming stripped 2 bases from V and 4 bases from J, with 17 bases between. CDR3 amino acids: CASSEWSGGASYGYTF. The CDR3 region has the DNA TGTGCCAGCAGTGAATGGTCGGGCGGGGCCAGCTATGGCTACACCTTC.

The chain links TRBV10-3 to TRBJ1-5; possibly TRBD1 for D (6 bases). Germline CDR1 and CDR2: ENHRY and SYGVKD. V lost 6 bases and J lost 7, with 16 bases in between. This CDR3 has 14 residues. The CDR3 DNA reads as TGTGCCATCAGCTTGACAGGCGGCGTCCAGCCCCAGCATTTT. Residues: CAISLTGGVQPQHF.

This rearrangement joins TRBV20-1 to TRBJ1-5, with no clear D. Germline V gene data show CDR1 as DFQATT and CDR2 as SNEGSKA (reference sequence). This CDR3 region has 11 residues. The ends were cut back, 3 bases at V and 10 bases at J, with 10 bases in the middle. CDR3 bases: TGCAGTGCTAGGGGTCCGGGACCCCAGCATTTT. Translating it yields CSARGPGPQHF.

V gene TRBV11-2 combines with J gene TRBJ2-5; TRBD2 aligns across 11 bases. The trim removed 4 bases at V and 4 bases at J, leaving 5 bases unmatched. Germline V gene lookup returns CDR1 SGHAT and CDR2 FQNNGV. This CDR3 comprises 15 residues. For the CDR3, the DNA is TGTGCCAGCAGCTCTAGCGGGGGGCGGGGAGAGACCCAGTACTTC. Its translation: CASSSSGGRGETQYF. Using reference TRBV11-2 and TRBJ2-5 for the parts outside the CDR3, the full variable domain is EAGVAQSPRYKIIEKRQSVAFWCNPISGHATLYWYQQILGQGPKLLIQFQNNGVVDDSQLPKDRFSAERLKGVDSTLKIQPAKLEDSAVYLCASSSSGGRGETQYFGPGTRLLVL.

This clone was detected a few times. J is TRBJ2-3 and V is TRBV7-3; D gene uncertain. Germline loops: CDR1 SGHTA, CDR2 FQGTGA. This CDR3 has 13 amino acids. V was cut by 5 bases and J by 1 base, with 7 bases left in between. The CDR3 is CASSNPGTDTQYF. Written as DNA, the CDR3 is TGTGCCAGCAGCAACCCGGGCACAGATACGCAGTATTTT.

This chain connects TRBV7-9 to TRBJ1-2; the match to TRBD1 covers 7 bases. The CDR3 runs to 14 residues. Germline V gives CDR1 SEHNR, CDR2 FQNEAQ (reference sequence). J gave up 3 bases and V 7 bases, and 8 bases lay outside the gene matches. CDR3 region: CASTTSGGDYGYTF. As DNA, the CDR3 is TGTGCCAGCACTACCTCAGGGGGTGACTATGGCTACACCTTC. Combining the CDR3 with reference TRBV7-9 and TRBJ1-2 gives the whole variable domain DTGVSQNPRHKITKRGQNVTFRCDPISEHNRLYWYRQTLGQGPEFLTYFQNEAQLEKSRLLSDRFSAERPKGSFSTLEIQRTEQGDSAMYLCASTTSGGDYGYTFGSGTRLTVV.

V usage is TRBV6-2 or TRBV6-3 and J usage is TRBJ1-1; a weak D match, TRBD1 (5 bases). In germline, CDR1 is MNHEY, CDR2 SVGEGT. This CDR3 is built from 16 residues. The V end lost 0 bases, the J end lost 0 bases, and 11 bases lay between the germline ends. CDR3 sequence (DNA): TGTGCCAGCAGTTACTCGAGCGGGGCCGTGAACACTGAAGCTTTCTTT. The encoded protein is CASSYSSGAVNTEAFF.

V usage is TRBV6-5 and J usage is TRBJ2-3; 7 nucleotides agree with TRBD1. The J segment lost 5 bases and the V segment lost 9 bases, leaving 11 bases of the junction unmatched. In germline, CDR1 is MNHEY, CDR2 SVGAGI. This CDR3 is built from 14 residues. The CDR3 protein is CARNRDSGRDTQYF. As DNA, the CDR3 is TGTGCCAGAAACCGGGACAGTGGCAGAGATACGCAGTATTTT.

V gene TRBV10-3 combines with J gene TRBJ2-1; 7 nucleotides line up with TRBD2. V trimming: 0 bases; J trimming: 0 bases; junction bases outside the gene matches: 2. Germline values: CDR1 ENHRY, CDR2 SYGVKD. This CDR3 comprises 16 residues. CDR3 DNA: TGTGCCATCAGTGAGTCTGGCGGGAGCTCCTACAATGAGCAGTTCTTC. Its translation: CAISESGGSSYNEQFF.